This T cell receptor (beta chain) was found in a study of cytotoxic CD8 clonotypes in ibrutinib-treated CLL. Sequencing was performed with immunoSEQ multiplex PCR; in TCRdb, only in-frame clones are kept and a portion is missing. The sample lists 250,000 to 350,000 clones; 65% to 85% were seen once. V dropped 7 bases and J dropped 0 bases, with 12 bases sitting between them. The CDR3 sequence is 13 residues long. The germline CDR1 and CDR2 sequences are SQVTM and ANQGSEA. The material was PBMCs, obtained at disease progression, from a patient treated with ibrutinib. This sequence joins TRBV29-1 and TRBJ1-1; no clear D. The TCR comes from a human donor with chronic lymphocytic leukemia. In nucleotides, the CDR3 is TGCAGCGCCAATGGGGATATGAACACTGAAGCTTTCTTT. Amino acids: CSANGDMNTEAFF.